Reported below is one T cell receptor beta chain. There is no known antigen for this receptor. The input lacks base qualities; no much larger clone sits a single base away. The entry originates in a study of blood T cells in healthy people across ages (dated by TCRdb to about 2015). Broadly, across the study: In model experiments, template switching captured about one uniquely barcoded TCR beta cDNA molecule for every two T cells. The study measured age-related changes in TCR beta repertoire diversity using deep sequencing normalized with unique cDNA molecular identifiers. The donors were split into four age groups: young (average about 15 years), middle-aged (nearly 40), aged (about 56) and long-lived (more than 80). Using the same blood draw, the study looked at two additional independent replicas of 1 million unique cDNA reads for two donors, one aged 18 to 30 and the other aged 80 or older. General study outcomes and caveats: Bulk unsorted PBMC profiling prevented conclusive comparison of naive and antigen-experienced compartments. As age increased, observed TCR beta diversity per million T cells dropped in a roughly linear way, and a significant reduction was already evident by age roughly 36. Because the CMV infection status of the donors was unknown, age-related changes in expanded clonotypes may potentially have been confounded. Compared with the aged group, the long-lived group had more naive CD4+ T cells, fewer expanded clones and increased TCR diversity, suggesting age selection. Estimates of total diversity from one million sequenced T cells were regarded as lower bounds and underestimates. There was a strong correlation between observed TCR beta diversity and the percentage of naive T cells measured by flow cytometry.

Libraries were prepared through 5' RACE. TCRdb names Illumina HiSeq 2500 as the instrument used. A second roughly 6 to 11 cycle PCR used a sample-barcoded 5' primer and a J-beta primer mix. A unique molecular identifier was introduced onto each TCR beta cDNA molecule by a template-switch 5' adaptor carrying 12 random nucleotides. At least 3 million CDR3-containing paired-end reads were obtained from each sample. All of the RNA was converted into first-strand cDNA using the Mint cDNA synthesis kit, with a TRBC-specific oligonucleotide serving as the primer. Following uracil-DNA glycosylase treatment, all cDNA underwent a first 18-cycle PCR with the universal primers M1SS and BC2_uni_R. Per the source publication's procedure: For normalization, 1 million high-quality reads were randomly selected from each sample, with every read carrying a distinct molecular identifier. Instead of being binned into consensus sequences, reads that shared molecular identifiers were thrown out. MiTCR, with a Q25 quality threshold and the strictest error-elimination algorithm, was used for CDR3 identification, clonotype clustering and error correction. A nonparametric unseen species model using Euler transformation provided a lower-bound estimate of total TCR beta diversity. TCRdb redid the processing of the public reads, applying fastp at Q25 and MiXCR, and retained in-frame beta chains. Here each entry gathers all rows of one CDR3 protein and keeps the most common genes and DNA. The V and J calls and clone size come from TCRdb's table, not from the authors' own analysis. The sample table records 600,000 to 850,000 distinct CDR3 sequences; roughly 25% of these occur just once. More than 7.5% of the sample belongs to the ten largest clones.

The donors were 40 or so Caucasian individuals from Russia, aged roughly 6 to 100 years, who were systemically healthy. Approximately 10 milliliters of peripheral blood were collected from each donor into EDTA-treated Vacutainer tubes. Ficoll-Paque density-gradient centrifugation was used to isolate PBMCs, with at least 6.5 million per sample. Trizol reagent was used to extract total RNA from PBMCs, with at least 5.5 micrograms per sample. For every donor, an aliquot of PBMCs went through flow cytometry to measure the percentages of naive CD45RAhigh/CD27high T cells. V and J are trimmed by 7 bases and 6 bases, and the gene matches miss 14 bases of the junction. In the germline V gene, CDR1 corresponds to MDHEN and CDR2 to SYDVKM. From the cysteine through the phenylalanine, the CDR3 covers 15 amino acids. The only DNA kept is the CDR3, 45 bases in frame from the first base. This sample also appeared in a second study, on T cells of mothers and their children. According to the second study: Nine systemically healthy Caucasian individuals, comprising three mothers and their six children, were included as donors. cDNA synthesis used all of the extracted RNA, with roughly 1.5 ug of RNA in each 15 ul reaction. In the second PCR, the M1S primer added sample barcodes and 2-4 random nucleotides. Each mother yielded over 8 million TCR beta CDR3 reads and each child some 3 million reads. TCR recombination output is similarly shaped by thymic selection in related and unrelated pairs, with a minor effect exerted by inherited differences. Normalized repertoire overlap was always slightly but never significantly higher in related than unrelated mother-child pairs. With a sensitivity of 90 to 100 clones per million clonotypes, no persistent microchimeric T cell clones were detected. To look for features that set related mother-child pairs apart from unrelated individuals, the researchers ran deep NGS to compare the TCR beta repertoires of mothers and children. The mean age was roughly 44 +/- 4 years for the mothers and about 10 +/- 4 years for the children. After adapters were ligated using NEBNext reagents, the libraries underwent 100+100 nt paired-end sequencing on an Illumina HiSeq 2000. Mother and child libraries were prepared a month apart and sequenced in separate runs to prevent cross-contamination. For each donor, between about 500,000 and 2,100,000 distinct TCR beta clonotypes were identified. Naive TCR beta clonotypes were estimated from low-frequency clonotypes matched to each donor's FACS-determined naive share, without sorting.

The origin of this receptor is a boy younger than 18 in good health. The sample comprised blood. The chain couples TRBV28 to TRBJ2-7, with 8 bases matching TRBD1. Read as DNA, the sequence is TGTGCCAGCAACGGAATAGACAGGGGATCGTTCGAGCAGTACTTC. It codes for CASNGIDRGSFEQYF.